The 4 T cell receptor beta chains in this list originate from one sample, sequenced in a study of cytomegalovirus exposure and HLA in healthy donors. The primer mix had 60 Vbeta and 13 Jbeta primers. Assay: immunoSEQ multiplex PCR; the TCRdb copy retains only in-frame clones and omits some. This sample carries fewer than 200,000 clones, approximately 80% of them seen once, and the ten largest clones take around 2.5%. Sequenced: PBMCs. These receptors originate from a man aged 60 to 75 in good health and CMV-seronegative.

This clone showed up just once. J is TRBJ1-2 and V is TRBV6-1, with D uncertain. Germline assignment: CDR1 MNHNS and CDR2 SASEGT. The CDR3 covers 15 residues. The V end lost 3 bases, the J end lost 2 bases, and 13 bases lay between the germline ends. CDR3 bases: TGTGCCAGCAGTGACGATGGAGGGTTCAACTATGGCTACACCTTC. Protein: CASSDDGGFNYGYTF.

As for this clone: One junction end disagrees with the germline gene, perhaps due to a read error. The chain employs TRBV4-1 and TRBJ1-2; TRBD1 matches 8 bases. Germline V lookup: CDR1 MGHRA, CDR2 YSYEKL. The CDR3 loop spans 15 amino acids. CDR3 sequence: CASSTQTGVNYGYPF. Here the CDR3 DNA reads TGCGCCAGCAGCACCCAGACAGGGGTCAACTATGGCTACCCCTTC.

V is TRBV5-4 and J is TRBJ2-2; perhaps TRBD2 as D (6 bases). The V and J ends lost 0 bases and 1 base respectively, with 10 bases between them. This CDR3 has 16 residues. Germline CDR1 and CDR2: SGHNT and YYREEE (reference sequence). The CDR3 bases are TGTGCCAGCAGCTTGGGGCCCGGGGGGAACACCGGGGAGCTGTTTTTT. Translation gives CASSLGPGGNTGELFF.

The chain has TRBV2 and TRBJ1-1, with D unclear. The germline V gene encodes CDR1 SNHLY and CDR2 FYNNEI. V lost 3 bases and J 8 bases, leaving 7 bases between the germline ends. The CDR3 sequence is 11 residues long. The CDR3 sequence is CASSDQTEAFF. The CDR3, as DNA: TGTGCCAGCAGTGATCAGACAGAAGCTTTCTTT.